These 26 T cell receptor beta chains were sequenced from one sample in a study of blood T cell repertoires in COVID-19. TCRdb's table, derived via immunoSEQ multiplex PCR, lists solely in-frame clones and lacks some. The table lists 140,000 or so clones, around 84% of them singletons. What was sequenced was peripheral blood. Source of these receptors: a woman aged 45-59 years with acute or convalescent COVID-19.

This CDR3 reads CASSNTALGQGWEPQHF. CDR3 sequence (DNA): TGTGCCAGTAGTAACACCGCACTGGGACAGGGATGGGAGCCCCAGCATTTT. The genes are TRBV19 and TRBJ1-5; 9 bases are a match to TRBD1. CDR1 is LNHDA, CDR2 SQIVND, per germline (reference sequence). The CDR3 contains 17 residues. J was trimmed by 8 bases and V by 4 bases; bases with no gene match: 15.

The chain has TRBV19 and TRBJ1-5; TRBD1 is a possible D gene (5 bases). Between the trimmed V and J ends, which lost 3 bases and 1 base, there was a span of 16 bases. This CDR3 comprises 17 residues. Germline V lookup: CDR1 LNHDA, CDR2 SQIVND (reference sequence). CDR3 DNA: TGTGCCAGTAGTATGGCTTTGACAGTCGTCAGCAATCAGCCCCAGCATTTT. Translation: CASSMALTVVSNQPQHF.

The V gene is TRBV6-1, the J gene TRBJ1-2; D is perhaps TRBD1 (6 bases). This CDR3 spans 14 amino acids. Trimming took off 0 bases at V and 4 bases at J, with 9 bases between the two ends. Per the germline V gene, CDR1 is MNHNS and CDR2 is SASEGT. The CDR3: CASSEAGQSYGYTF. Here the CDR3 DNA reads TGTGCCAGCAGTGAAGCGGGACAAAGCTATGGCTACACCTTC.

The genes are TRBV4-3 and TRBJ2-7; 7 bases align to TRBD2. The V segment lost 1 base and the J segment 3 bases; nucleotides outside the gene matches: 9. The CDR3 totals 16 residues. The germline V gene encodes CDR1 LGHNA and CDR2 YSLEER. The CDR3 spells CASSQAETGTNYEQYF. The CDR3 DNA sequence: TGCGCCAGCAGCCAAGCCGAAACGGGGACTAACTACGAGCAGTACTTC.

This clone was seen once. The V gene is TRBV4-3, the J gene TRBJ1-5; D unresolved. V lost 0 bases and J lost 7, with 10 bases in between. The germline V gene has CDR1 LGHNA and CDR2 YSLEER. The CDR3 length is 14 residues. The CDR3 protein is CASSQEYRGQPQHF. CDR3 DNA: TGCGCCAGCAGCCAAGAATACCGGGGACAGCCCCAGCATTTT.

V and J are TRBV7-2 and TRBJ2-6, with D possibly TRBD2 on 5 matching bases. Trimming removed 6 bases from V and 0 bases from J, with 6 bases in between. Germline V CDR1 and CDR2: SGHTA, FQGNSA. The CDR3 is 14 amino acids. The CDR3: CASRRVSGANVLTF. CDR3 nucleotide sequence: TGTGCCAGCAGGCGGGTCTCTGGGGCCAACGTCCTGACTTTC.

CDR3 amino acids: CATSDNGDTRTDTQYF. The DNA for the CDR3 is TGTGCCACCAGTGATAACGGGGACACCCGCACAGATACGCAGTATTTT. The chain couples TRBV24-1 to TRBJ2-3, with D possibly being TRBD1 (6 bases). Between the trimmed V and J ends, which lost 3 bases and 1 base, there was a span of 13 bases. Per the germline V gene, CDR1 is KGHDR and CDR2 is SFDVKD. This CDR3 contains 16 residues.

This rearrangement joins TRBV19 to TRBJ2-2; no definite D call. This CDR3 region has 14 residues. CDR1 and CDR2 from the germline V gene are LNHDA and SQIVND (reference sequence). The V and J ends lost 5 bases and 5 bases respectively, with 12 bases between them. The CDR3 loop reads CASSQQGRTGELFF. CDR3 coding DNA: TGTGCCAGTAGTCAGCAAGGCAGGACCGGGGAGCTGTTTTTT.

The chain has TRBV11-3 and TRBJ1-1; D possibly corresponds to TRBD1 (6 bases). The length of the CDR3 is 18 residues. Deletions cut 1 base from V and 0 bases from J, with 18 bases between. Germline CDR1 and CDR2: SGHNT and YENEEA. The CDR3 is CASSLVAGTLFMNTEAFF. The CDR3 DNA reads TGTGCCAGCAGCTTAGTTGCCGGGACACTTTTTATGAACACTGAAGCTTTCTTT.

This clone was recorded once. The rearrangement links TRBV5-1 to TRBJ2-1; 9 bases match TRBD2. This CDR3 contains 16 residues. The V gene's germline CDR1 is SGHRS and CDR2 YFSETQ. Germline trimming cut 1 base from V and 5 bases from J; bases unmatched to any gene: 7. This CDR3 reads CASSLQASGVNNEQFF. The CDR3 DNA is TGCGCCAGCAGCTTGCAGGCTAGCGGGGTGAACAATGAGCAGTTCTTC.

This chain uses TRBV5-1 with TRBJ2-5, with TRBD1 matching over 12 bases. There are 14 residues in the CDR3. V lost 7 bases to trimming and J lost 2 bases; unmatched junction nucleotides: 3. Germline V gene lookup returns CDR1 SGHRS and CDR2 YFSETQ. The CDR3 DNA follows: TGCGCCAGCTCGGGACAGGGGGCTCAAGAGACCCAGTACTTC. Protein sequence: CASSGQGAQETQYF.

This clone was seen a handful of times. V is TRBV7-8 and J is TRBJ2-1, with 7 bases matching TRBD2. Germline V gene lookup returns CDR1 SGHVS and CDR2 FQNEAQ. Unmatched junction bases numbered 13, after V lost 4 bases and J lost 7 bases. This CDR3 has 16 residues. DNA of the CDR3: TGTGCCAGCAGCTCCTCCTCGAGCGGGGCTTGGAATGAGCAGTTCTTC. It codes for CASSSSSSGAWNEQFF.

V is TRBV28 and J is TRBJ2-1, with D perhaps TRBD1 (5 bases). Per the germline V gene, CDR1 is MDHEN and CDR2 is SYDVKM. This CDR3 contains 14 residues. V was clipped by 4 bases and J by 1 base, with 8 bases between them. The CDR3 loop reads CASSWAGSYNEQFF. CDR3 DNA sequence: TGTGCCAGCAGTTGGGCAGGGTCCTACAATGAGCAGTTCTTC.

CDR3 region: CASSREQGPGYTF. The CDR3 region has the DNA TGTGCCAGTAGCCGGGAACAGGGACCGGGCTACACCTTC. The chain uses TRBV19 and TRBJ1-2, with D possibly being TRBD1 (6 bases). The CDR3 runs to 13 residues. CDR1 is LNHDA, CDR2 SQIVND, per germline (reference sequence). V was shortened by 6 bases and J by 8 bases, with 16 bases between the two germline ends.

This rearrangement joins TRBV5-6 to TRBJ1-4; TRBD1 matches 9 bases. The CDR3 runs to 14 residues. V gave up 6 bases and J gave up 7 bases; unmatched junction bases: 7. Germline loops: CDR1 SGHDT, CDR2 YYEEEE. This CDR3 is CASNGKDRGEKLFF. The DNA of the CDR3 is TGTGCCAGCAACGGCAAGGACAGGGGTGAAAAACTGTTTTTT.

The chain combines TRBV12-3 or TRBV12-4 with TRBJ1-1; D not resolved. The V end was cut by 6 bases, the J end by 4 bases, with 6 bases between. The CDR3 covers 11 residues. Written as DNA, the CDR3 is TGTGCCAGCAGGAGCGGCACTGAAGCTTTCTTT. Translating gives CASRSGTEAFF.

The chain links TRBV6-5 to TRBJ2-3; D call uncertain. V lost 5 bases and J lost 4, with 10 bases in between. This CDR3 comprises 13 residues. Looked up from germline, CDR1 is MNHEY and CDR2 is SVGAGI. This chain's CDR3 is CASSTLAADTQYF. The CDR3 DNA sequence: TGTGCCAGCAGTACCCTGGCGGCAGATACGCAGTATTTT.

The rearrangement joins TRBV18 to TRBJ2-5; the D is unclear. V shed 3 bases and J shed 3 bases, with 8 bases lying between them. CDR3 length: 13 amino acids. Germline CDR1 KGHSH, CDR2 LQKENI. The CDR3 coding sequence is TGTGCCAGCTCACCTTTCACAGAAGAGACCCAGTACTTC. It translates to CASSPFTEETQYF.

This chain uses TRBV27 with TRBJ1-6; 9 bases align to TRBD1. Germline V gives CDR1 MNHEY, CDR2 SMNVEV (reference sequence). V was clipped by 6 bases and J by 9 bases; unmatched bases: 6. This CDR3 has 14 residues. The CDR3 is CASRAGQGLSPLHF. CDR3 sequence (DNA): TGTGCCAGCAGGGCGGGACAGGGTCTTTCACCCCTCCACTTT.

The V call is TRBV12-3 or TRBV12-4, the J call TRBJ1-1; tentative D call: TRBD1 (5 bases). This CDR3 is built from 13 residues. V shed 6 bases and J shed 3 bases, with 11 bases lying between them. The CDR3 loop is CASSKAGDTEAFF. The DNA for the CDR3 is TGTGCCAGCAGCAAGGCGGGGGACACTGAAGCTTTCTTT.

The rearrangement uses TRBV29-1 and TRBJ2-1, with 10 bases matching TRBD1. The V gene's germline CDR1 is SQVTM and CDR2 ANQGSEA. V lost 8 bases, J lost 7 bases, and 11 bases stayed unmatched. The CDR3 sequence is 14 residues long. The CDR3 here is CSSSRDRGINEQFF. CDR3 nucleotides: TGCAGCTCCTCTAGGGACAGGGGCATAAATGAGCAGTTCTTC.

The chain combines TRBV9 with TRBJ2-7; 7 bases align to TRBD2. There are 14 residues in the CDR3. V lost 1 base, J lost 4 bases, and 5 bases stayed unmatched. Germline V CDR1 and CDR2: SGDLS, YYNGEE. The CDR3 region is CASSVRDYNYEQYF. CDR3 DNA sequence: TGTGCCAGCAGCGTACGGGACTACAATTACGAGCAGTACTTC.

The chain recombines TRBV29-1 with TRBJ2-1; a weak D match, TRBD1 (6 bases). V was shortened by 4 bases and J by 3 bases, with 10 bases between the two germline ends. The germline gives CDR1 SQVTM, CDR2 ANQGSEA. This CDR3 is 13 amino acids long. This CDR3 reads CSVGQDLYNEQFF. In nucleotides, the CDR3 is TGCAGCGTTGGACAGGATCTCTACAATGAGCAGTTCTTC.

In its sample, this clone was seen once. The genes are TRBV4-3 and TRBJ1-5; the match to TRBD1 covers 7 bases. V dropped 1 base and J dropped 4; count of bases not matched to a gene: 1. The CDR3 is 14 amino acids. The germline V gene has CDR1 LGHNA and CDR2 YSLEER. This CDR3 reads CASSQGQGNQPQHF. The CDR3 DNA sequence: TGCGCCAGCAGCCAAGGACAGGGTAATCAGCCCCAGCATTTT.

This clone was found once. The chain carries TRBV24-1 and TRBJ1-1; D is perhaps TRBD1 (5 bases). Trimming stripped 7 bases from V and 1 base from J, with 9 bases between. Germline V gene data show CDR1 as KGHDR and CDR2 as SFDVKD. There are 13 residues in the CDR3. This CDR3 is CATRGEANTEAFF. The CDR3 DNA reads TGTGCCACCAGGGGGGAGGCGAACACTGAAGCTTTCTTT.

The genes are TRBV6-6 and TRBJ1-1; TRBD1 matches 8 bases. In germline, CDR1 is MNHNY, CDR2 SVGAGI (reference sequence). The CDR3 is made up of 16 amino acids. Trimming removed 5 bases from V and 4 bases from J; junction bases left unmatched: 12. The CDR3 bases are TGTGCCAGCAGTAAGCACCCAGGGGGCTCGGTCACTGAAGCTTTCTTT. Protein product: CASSKHPGGSVTEAFF.